One sample yielded the 27 T cell receptor beta chains listed below, sequenced in a study of T-cell memory formation after mild COVID-19. TCRdb processed the 5' RACE reads anew with MiXCR; each CDR3 protein has one entry. The sample gives approximately 28,000 distinct CDR3 sequences, 12% of which show up once; roughly 15% is in the top ten. The sample consisted of PBMCs or a T cell subset sorted from them (not recorded which). The source of these receptors is an adult woman who had mild COVID-19 (a few samples of this study predate the infection). Cell type and time point are not known.

The sample holds many counts of this clonotype. This chain links TRBV20-1 with TRBJ1-1; TRBD1 aligns across 10 bases. The CDR3 is 12 residues long. The V segment lost 5 bases and the J segment 3 bases; nucleotides outside the gene matches: 0. Germline CDR1 DFQATT, CDR2 SNEGSKA (reference sequence). The CDR3 DNA reads TGCAGTGCTGGACAGGGGGACACTGAAGCTTTCTTT. Its protein is CSAGQGDTEAFF.

DNA for the CDR3: TGTGCCAGTAGTATAGAAAACAACTATGGCTACACCTTC. Translating it yields CASSIENNYGYTF. This chain connects TRBV19 to TRBJ1-2; no clear D gene. Trimming took 0 bases from V and 2 from J, leaving 4 bases between them. The CDR3 has 13 residues. Germline-derived CDR1 and CDR2 are LNHDA and SQIVND (reference sequence).

This clonotype was found many times. The J gene is TRBJ2-7, the V gene TRBV24-1; D uncertain. V dropped 6 bases and J dropped 3 bases, with 11 bases sitting between them. Per germline, CDR1 KGHDR and CDR2 SFDVKD. This CDR3 has 13 amino acids. CDR3 sequence: CATSYNLSYEQYF. CDR3 in DNA: TGTGCCACCAGTTATAACTTGAGCTACGAGCAGTACTTC.

The table lists this clonotype with many counts. The chain employs TRBV5-1 and TRBJ2-2, with 8 bases identical to TRBD1. CDR3 size: 17 residues. V gave up 1 base and J gave up 5 bases; unmatched junction bases: 10. Germline V gene lookup returns CDR1 SGHRS and CDR2 YFSETQ. DNA for the CDR3: TGCGCCAGCAGCTTGATGTACCAGGGGGCAGGAACCGGGGAGCTGTTTTTT. Amino acid sequence: CASSLMYQGAGTGELFF.

This clonotype was seen repeatedly, ten times or more. The V and J genes are TRBV4-3 and TRBJ2-1; 10 positions match TRBD1. This CDR3 region has 16 residues. The germline V gene encodes CDR1 LGHNA and CDR2 YSLEER. Losses at the gene ends were 0 bases for V and 8 bases for J; bases not matched to a gene: 7. CDR3 residues: CASSQERTGGLDEQFF. The CDR3 DNA follows: TGCGCCAGCAGCCAAGAACGGACAGGGGGGTTGGATGAGCAGTTCTTC.

This clonotype was recorded at least ten times. The chain couples TRBV27 to TRBJ2-5; 7 positions agree with TRBD1. Unmatched junction bases numbered 15, after V lost 0 bases and J lost 2 bases. The CDR3 is made up of 19 amino acids. From germline, CDR1 is MNHEY and CDR2 SMNVEV (reference sequence). CDR3 sequence: CASSLSATFPRQGQETQYF. As DNA, the CDR3 is TGTGCCAGCAGTTTATCGGCCACCTTTCCGAGACAGGGTCAAGAGACCCAGTACTTC.

There are many counts of this clonotype. V usage is TRBV20-1 and J usage is TRBJ2-1; 12 bases agree with TRBD2. There are 16 residues in the CDR3. Germline trimming cut 0 bases from V and 9 bases from J; bases unmatched to any gene: 9. Germline values: CDR1 DFQATT, CDR2 SNEGSKA (reference sequence). In nucleotides, the CDR3 is TGCAGTGCTAGAGATTTTCTCCTACTAGCGGGGGGTGAGCAGTTCTTC. It is translated as CSARDFLLLAGGEQFF.

This clonotype was counted many times. The chain recombines TRBV4-1 with TRBJ2-5; perhaps TRBD1 as D (6 bases). V dropped 3 bases and J dropped 3 bases, with 11 bases sitting between them. The CDR3 spans 14 residues. CDR1 MGHRA and CDR2 YSYEKL come from the germline V gene. DNA for the CDR3: TGCGCCAGCAGCCAGACAGGATACGAAGAGACCCAGTACTTC. It codes for CASSQTGYEETQYF.

This chain links TRBV29-1 with TRBJ2-5, with D hard to call. CDR1 SQVTM and CDR2 ANQGSEA come from the germline V gene. With 2 bases removed from V and 3 bases from J, the gap between germline ends came to 4 bases. The CDR3 covers 11 residues. The CDR3 loop is CSVEPKETQYF. The CDR3 coding sequence is TGCAGCGTTGAACCGAAAGAGACCCAGTACTTC.

This clonotype occurred many times. The V call is TRBV9, the J call TRBJ2-1, with 14 bases matching TRBD2. CDR1 is SGDLS, CDR2 YYNGEE, per germline. The CDR3 loop spans 16 amino acids. The J segment lost 7 bases and the V segment lost 3 bases, leaving 6 bases of the junction unmatched. CDR3 bases: TGTGCCAGCAGCGCCCCGGGACTAGCGGGGGCAAATGAGCAGTTCTTC. This gives the protein CASSAPGLAGANEQFF.

This clonotype was picked up many times. The chain has TRBV12-3 or TRBV12-4 and TRBJ2-7; 11 bases line up with TRBD2. This CDR3 contains 14 residues. Trimming cost V 6 bases and J 6 bases; bases outside gene matches: 7. The CDR3 is CASSSRLAGFEQYF. CDR3 nucleotides: TGTGCCAGCAGCTCCCGACTAGCGGGGTTCGAGCAGTACTTC.

Many counts were recorded for this clonotype. The rearrangement joins TRBV19 to TRBJ1-2, with 7 positions matching TRBD1. The germline gives CDR1 LNHDA, CDR2 SQIVND (reference sequence). CDR3 length: 12 amino acids. V shed 6 bases and J 7 bases; nucleotides not matched to a gene: 5. CDR3 sequence reads: CASSLRQGGYTF. As DNA, the CDR3 is TGTGCCAGTAGCCTCCGACAGGGTGGCTACACCTTC.

There are many counts of this clonotype. This chain joins TRBV5-1 and TRBJ2-3; weak D call: TRBD1 (5 bases). Trimming cost V 5 bases and J 3 bases, with 10 bases left between them. CDR3 size: 13 residues. Germline CDR1 reads SGHRS; CDR2 reads YFSETQ. DNA of the CDR3: TGCGCCAGCAGACTGACAGTAACAGATACGCAGTATTTT. Encoded protein: CASRLTVTDTQYF.

This clonotype was recorded at least ten times. The chain joins TRBV4-1 to TRBJ2-1; 13 positions agree with TRBD2. This CDR3 comprises 15 residues. The germline gives CDR1 MGHRA, CDR2 YSYEKL. With V trimmed by 4 bases and J by 9 bases, 6 bases remained unmatched. The CDR3 reads CASSPRLAGGGEQFF. For the CDR3, the DNA is TGCGCCAGCAGCCCTCGACTAGCGGGGGGCGGTGAGCAGTTCTTC.

This clonotype rates as medium-sized (0.01 to 0.1%). The chain joins TRBV7-2 to TRBJ2-3, with D unclear. Germline-derived CDR1 and CDR2 are SGHTA and FQGNSA. CDR3 length: 14 residues. V shed 3 bases and J shed 0 bases, with 7 bases lying between them. The CDR3 spells CASSFWGSTDTQYF. As DNA, the CDR3 is TGTGCCAGCAGCTTTTGGGGTAGCACAGATACGCAGTATTTT.

The sample holds many counts of this clonotype. A read error may produce the germline difference seen at one junction end. This sequence joins TRBV2 and TRBJ1-2; no firm D call. The CDR3 loop spans 13 amino acids. Looked up from germline, CDR1 is SNHLY and CDR2 is FYNNEI. The CDR3 DNA sequence: TGTGCCACTAACGACGGTGGGATATCTCGGTGGATCTTC. It yields the protein CATNDGGISRWIF.

This clonotype has a count of ten or more. This chain joins TRBV20-1 and TRBJ1-2; 8 positions agree with TRBD1. This CDR3 region has 15 residues. The germline V gene has CDR1 DFQATT and CDR2 SNEGSKA (reference sequence). The ends lost 4 bases at V and 4 bases at J; junction bases unmatched: 11. CDR3 sequence: CSAIGQGIPGYGYTF. The DNA for the CDR3 is TGCAGTGCTATAGGACAGGGCATACCTGGCTATGGCTACACCTTC.

The rearrangement joins TRBV5-1 to TRBJ2-3; 10 bases are shared with TRBD1. V was pared by 4 bases and J by 5 bases, with 7 bases of the junction left unmatched. Germline V gene sequence: CDR1 SGHRS, CDR2 YFSETQ. The CDR3 extends over 15 amino acids. Here the CDR3 reads CASSETGTGVDTQYF. CDR3 in DNA: TGCGCCAGCAGCGAAACCGGGACAGGGGTAGATACGCAGTATTTT. Variable domain in full (rest from reference TRBV5-1 and TRBJ2-3): KAGVTQTPRYLIKTRGQQVTLSCSPISGHRSVSWYQQTPGQGLQFLFEYFSETQRNKGNFPGRFSGRQFSNSRSEMNVSTLELGDSALYLCASSETGTGVDTQYFGPGTRLTVL.

This clonotype was detected many times. The chain recombines TRBV9 with TRBJ1-3; D not certain. Per germline, CDR1 SGDLS and CDR2 YYNGEE. The length of the CDR3 is 16 residues. V was clipped by 0 bases and J by 0 bases, with 10 bases between them. The CDR3, as DNA: TGTGCCAGCAGCGTAGACAGCGAGCTCTCTGGAAACACCATATATTTT. Residues: CASSVDSELSGNTIYF.

Ten or more counts support this clonotype. The V gene is TRBV28, the J gene TRBJ2-7, with D unclear. Per the germline V gene, CDR1 is MDHEN and CDR2 is SYDVKM. V lost 6 bases to trimming and J lost 2 bases, with 5 bases between them. This CDR3 has 11 residues. The CDR3 bases are TGTGCCAGCAGCCACACCTACGAGCAGTACTTC. Amino acid sequence: CASSHTYEQYF.

This clonotype showed up many times. The V gene is TRBV11-2, the J gene TRBJ2-5; TRBD1 matches 9 bases. In germline, CDR1 is SGHAT, CDR2 FQNNGV. V trimming: 0 bases; J trimming: 6 bases; junction bases outside the gene matches: 11. There are 17 residues in the CDR3. CDR3 DNA sequence: TGTGCCAGCAGCTTAGAGGGAGGGACAGGGTCTTGGCAGACCCAGTACTTC. This codes for CASSLEGGTGSWQTQYF.

The V call is TRBV5-1, the J call TRBJ2-1, with 8 nucleotides matching TRBD2. CDR3 size: 17 residues. Unmatched junction bases numbered 12, after V lost 1 base and J lost 6 bases. Germline CDR1 SGHRS, CDR2 YFSETQ. CDR3 sequence reads: CASSLWRIGLAFNEQFF. CDR3 in DNA: TGCGCCAGCAGCTTGTGGAGGATCGGACTAGCTTTCAATGAGCAGTTCTTC.

The table lists this clonotype with many counts. The J gene is TRBJ1-6, the V gene TRBV12-3 or TRBV12-4; 7 nucleotides match TRBD1. The CDR3 loop spans 15 amino acids. The trim removed 3 bases at V and 10 bases at J, leaving 9 bases unmatched. CDR3 protein: CASSFRTGVGSPLHF. The CDR3, as DNA: TGTGCCAGCAGTTTTCGTACAGGGGTAGGGTCACCCCTCCACTTT.

The sample holds many counts of this clonotype. The J gene is TRBJ2-5, the V gene TRBV12-3 or TRBV12-4, with D perhaps assigned TRBD1 or TRBD2 (6 bases each). Trimming took 2 bases from V and 4 from J, leaving 23 bases between them. The CDR3 has 18 residues. CDR3 coding DNA: TGTGCCAGCAGTTTAACCCCTTCCGGGGGACACAAAGGAGAGACCCAGTACTTC. It codes for CASSLTPSGGHKGETQYF.

This clonotype was seen ten or more times. The chain is built from TRBV24-1 and TRBJ2-5; TRBD1 matches at 8 bases. This CDR3 region has 17 residues. V gave up 4 bases and J gave up 5 bases; unmatched junction bases: 14. Germline assignment: CDR1 KGHDR and CDR2 SFDVKD. The chain's CDR3 is CATSDRLTGDGLETQYF. The DNA for the CDR3 is TGTGCCACCAGTGACCGCCTGACAGGGGACGGTCTGGAGACCCAGTACTTC.

This clonotype was observed a single time. The chain has TRBV4-1 and TRBJ2-7; D is unclear. V was clipped by 3 bases and J by 2 bases, with 14 bases between them. This CDR3 comprises 15 residues. From germline, CDR1 is MGHRA and CDR2 YSYEKL. CDR3: CASSHFRTETYEQYF. The CDR3 DNA reads TGCGCCAGCAGCCATTTCCGGACGGAAACCTACGAGCAGTACTTC.

Ten or more counts support this clonotype. CDR3 coding DNA: TGTGCCAGCAGCCAAGATACTGCGGGAGGGCTCGAGCAGTACTTC. Translation gives CASSQDTAGGLEQYF. This chain joins TRBV3-1 and TRBJ2-7; 9 bases map to TRBD2. This CDR3 is 15 amino acids long. Germline V gene sequence: CDR1 LGHDT, CDR2 YNNKEL (reference sequence). V shed 0 bases and J 6 bases; nucleotides not matched to a gene: 6.